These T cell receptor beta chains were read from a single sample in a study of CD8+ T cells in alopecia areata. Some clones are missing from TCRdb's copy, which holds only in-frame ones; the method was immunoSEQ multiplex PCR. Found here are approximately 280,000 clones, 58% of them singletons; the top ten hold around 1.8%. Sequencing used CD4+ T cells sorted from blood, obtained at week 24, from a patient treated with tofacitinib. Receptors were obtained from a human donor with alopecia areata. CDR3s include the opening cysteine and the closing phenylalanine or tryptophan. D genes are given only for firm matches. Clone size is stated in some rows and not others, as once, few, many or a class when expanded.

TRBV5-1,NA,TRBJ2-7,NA,TGCGCCAGCAGCTTGGATCGGGGAGCCGAGCAGTACTTC,CASSLDRGAEQYF
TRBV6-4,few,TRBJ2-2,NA,TGTGCCAGCAGTGGGGAGTCTCACACCGGGGAGCTGTTTTTT,CASSGESHTGELFF
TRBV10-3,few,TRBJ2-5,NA,TGTGCCATCAGGCCAGTCTACCAAGAGACCCAGTACTTC,CAIRPVYQETQYF
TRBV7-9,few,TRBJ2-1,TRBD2,TGTGCCAGCAGCTTAGTGGGTAGCGGGTTATACAATGAGCAGTTCTTC,CASSLVGSGLYNEQFF
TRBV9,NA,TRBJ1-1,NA,TGTGCCAGCAGCGTTATTGGGGGCACTGAAGCTTTCTTT,CASSVIGGTEAFF
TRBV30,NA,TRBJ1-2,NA,TGTGCCTGGAGTGTACCAAGGCAGAAGCTCTATGGCTACACCTTC,CAWSVPRQKLYGYTF
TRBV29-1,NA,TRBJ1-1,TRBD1,TGCAGCGTTGGACCCTCCCGGGACAGGGGAAACATGAACACTGAAGCTTTCTTT,CSVGPSRDRGNMNTEAFF
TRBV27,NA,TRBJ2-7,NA,TGTGCCAGCAGTTCTCGTTACGAGCAGTACTTC,CASSSRYEQYF
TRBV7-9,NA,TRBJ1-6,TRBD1,TGTGCCAGCAGCTTTCTACAGGGGTCCTATAATTCACCCCTCCACTTT,CASSFLQGSYNSPLHF
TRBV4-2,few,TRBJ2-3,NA,TGTGCCACGTCGGACCTTGACGACACAGATACGCAGTATTTT,CATSDLDDTDTQYF
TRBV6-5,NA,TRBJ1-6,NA,TGTGCCAGCAGTTACTCGACCCTAAATAATTCACCCCTCCACTTT,CASSYSTLNNSPLHF
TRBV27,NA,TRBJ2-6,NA,TGTGCCAGCAGTTTACAGGGCTTCTCTGGGGCCAACGTCCTGACTTTC,CASSLQGFSGANVLTF
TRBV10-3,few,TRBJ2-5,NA,TGTGCCATCAGTGGAGCAGGGCGAGAAGAGACCCAGTACTTC,CAISGAGREETQYF
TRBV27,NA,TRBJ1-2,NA,TGTGCCGCCCGGAGAACATCCATGGGTGGCTACACCTTC,CAARRTSMGGYTF
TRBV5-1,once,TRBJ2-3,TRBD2,TGCGCCAGCAGCTTGACTAGCGGGCTGGCGGCAGATACGCAGTATTTT,CASSLTSGLAADTQYF
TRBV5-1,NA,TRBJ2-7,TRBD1,TGCGCCAGCAGCTTGGAGGGGACAGGGGGCAACGAGCAGTACTTC,CASSLEGTGGNEQYF
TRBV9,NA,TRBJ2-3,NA,TGTGCCAGCAGCGTAGTGGTGGGGGGGCCGACAGATACGCAGTATTTT,CASSVVVGGPTDTQYF
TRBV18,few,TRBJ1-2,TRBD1,TGTGCCAGCTCACCAGCCGGGACAGGTCCCTACACCTTC,CASSPAGTGPYTF
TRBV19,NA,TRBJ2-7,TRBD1,TGTGCCAGTAGTGCGGACAGGCTATCCGGGCAGTACTTC,CASSADRLSGQYF
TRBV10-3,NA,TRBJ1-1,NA,TGTGCCATCAGTGACAAGGGTGTGAACACTGAAGCTTTCTTT,CAISDKGVNTEAFF
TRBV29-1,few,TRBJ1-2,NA,TGCAGCGTTGAAGTCGGCATTCTAGACACGTATGGCTACACCTTC,CSVEVGILDTYGYTF
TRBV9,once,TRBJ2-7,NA,TGTGCCAGCAGCGTAGAAGACGGGGCCTACGAGCAGTACTTC,CASSVEDGAYEQYF
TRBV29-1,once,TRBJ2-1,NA,TGCAGCGTGCTGGGGGTTTCCTACAATGAGCAGTTCTTC,CSVLGVSYNEQFF
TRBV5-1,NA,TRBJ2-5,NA,TGCGCCAGCAGCTCGGACATCGGCGAGACCCAGTACTTC,CASSSDIGETQYF
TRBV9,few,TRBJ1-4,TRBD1,TGTGCCAGCAGCGCCAGGACAGGGGGTAATGAAAAACTGTTTTTT,CASSARTGGNEKLFF
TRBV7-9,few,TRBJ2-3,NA,TGTGCAGGGGCAGGGCAAGATACGCAGTATTTT,CAGAGQDTQYF
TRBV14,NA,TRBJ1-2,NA,TGTGCCAGCAGCCAAGGATCAAGCTATGGCTACACCTTC,CASSQGSSYGYTF
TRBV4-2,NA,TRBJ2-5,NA,TGTGCCAGCGCTCCTAGCTTGCTCCAAGAGACCCAGTACTTC,CASAPSLLQETQYF
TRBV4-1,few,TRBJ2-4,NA,TGCGCCAGCAGCCGGGAAGGGGTCCAAAACATTCAGTACTTC,CASSREGVQNIQYF
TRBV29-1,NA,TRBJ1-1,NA,TGCAGCGTTGAAGGACGGATGAACACTGAAGCTTTCTTT,CSVEGRMNTEAFF
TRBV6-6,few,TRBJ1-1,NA,TGTGCCACCATCCCGGGACGGACGAACACTGAAGCTTTCTTT,CATIPGRTNTEAFF
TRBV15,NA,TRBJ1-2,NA,TGTGCCACCAGCAGAGGCGGGGATGGCTACACCTTC,CATSRGGDGYTF
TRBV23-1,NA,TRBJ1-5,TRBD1,TGCGCCAGATTGACAGGGGTTAGCAATCAGCCCCAGCATTTT,CARLTGVSNQPQHF
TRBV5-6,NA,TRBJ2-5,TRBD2,TGTGCCAGCAGCTTGTTTAGCGGGGGAGGCTTAGAGACCCAGTACTTC,CASSLFSGGGLETQYF
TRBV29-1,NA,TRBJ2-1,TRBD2,TGCAGCGTTGAGCTCCCACGGGGGGGTCGCCCCTACAATGAGCAGTTCTTC,CSVELPRGGRPYNEQFF
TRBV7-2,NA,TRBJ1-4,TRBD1,TGTGCCAGCACCTTCAACAGGGGTGGAGGTGAAAAACTGTTTTTT,CASTFNRGGGEKLFF
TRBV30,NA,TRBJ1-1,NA,TGTGCCTGGAGTACAGCTATGAACACTGAAGCTTTCTTT,CAWSTAMNTEAFF
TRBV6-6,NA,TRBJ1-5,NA,TGTGCCAGCAGTTACGGGGCCGGGAGCAATCAGCCCCAGCATTTT,CASSYGAGSNQPQHF
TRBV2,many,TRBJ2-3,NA,TGTGCCACCTCTCGAAGCACAGATACGCAGTATTTT,CATSRSTDTQYF
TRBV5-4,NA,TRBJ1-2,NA,TGTGCCAGCAGCCTTATTGAAAGTGGCTACACCTTC,CASSLIESGYTF
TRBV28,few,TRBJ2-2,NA,TGTGCCAGCAGTCCTCCAGTCGGGGAGCTGTTTTTT,CASSPPVGELFF
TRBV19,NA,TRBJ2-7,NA,TGTGCCAGCGCGACAGTCTCCTACGAGCAGTACTTC,CASATVSYEQYF
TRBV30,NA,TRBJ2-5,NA,TGTGCCTCGGGGCAGGAAGAGACCCAGTACTTC,CASGQEETQYF
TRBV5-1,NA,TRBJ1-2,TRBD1,TGCGCCAGCAGCCGGTTACAGGGGGCGAGTGATGGCTACACCTTC,CASSRLQGASDGYTF
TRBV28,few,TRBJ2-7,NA,TGTGCCAGCAGTTTATCAGCTAGCTTTGTCTACGAGCAGTACTTC,CASSLSASFVYEQYF